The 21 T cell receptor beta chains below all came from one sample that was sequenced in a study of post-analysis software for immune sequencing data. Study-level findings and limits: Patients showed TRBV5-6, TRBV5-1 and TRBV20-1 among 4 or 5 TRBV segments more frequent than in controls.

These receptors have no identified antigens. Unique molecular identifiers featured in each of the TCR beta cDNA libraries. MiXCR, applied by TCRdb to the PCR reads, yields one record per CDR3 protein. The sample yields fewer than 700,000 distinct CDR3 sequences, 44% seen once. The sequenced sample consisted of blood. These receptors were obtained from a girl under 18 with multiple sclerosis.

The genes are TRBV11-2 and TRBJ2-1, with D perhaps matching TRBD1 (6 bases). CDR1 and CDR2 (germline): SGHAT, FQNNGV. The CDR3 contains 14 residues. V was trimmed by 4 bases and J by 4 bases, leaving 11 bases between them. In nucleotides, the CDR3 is TGTGCCAGCAGCTCGAACAGGGCTTACAATGAGCAGTTCTTC. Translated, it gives CASSSNRAYNEQFF.

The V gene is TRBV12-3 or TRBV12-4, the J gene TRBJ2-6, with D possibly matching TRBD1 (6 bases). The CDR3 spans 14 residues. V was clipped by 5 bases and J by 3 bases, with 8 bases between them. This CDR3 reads CASSPGVGANVLTF. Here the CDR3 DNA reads TGTGCCAGCAGTCCAGGGGTTGGGGCCAACGTCCTGACTTTC.

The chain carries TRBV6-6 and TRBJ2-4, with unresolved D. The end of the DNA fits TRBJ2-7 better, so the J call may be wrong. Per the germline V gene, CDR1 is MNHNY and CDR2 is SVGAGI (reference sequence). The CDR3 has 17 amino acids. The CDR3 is CASSYLESIEADYEQYF. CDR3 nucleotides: TGTGCCAGCAGTTACCTCGAGTCGATTGAGGCCGACTACGAGCAGTACTTC.

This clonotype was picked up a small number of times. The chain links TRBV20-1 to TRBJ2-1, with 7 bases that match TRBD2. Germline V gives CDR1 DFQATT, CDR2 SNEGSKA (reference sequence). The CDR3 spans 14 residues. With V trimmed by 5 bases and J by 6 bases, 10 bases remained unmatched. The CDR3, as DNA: TGCAGTGCTTCCGCAGGGAGCGGGACCAATGAGCAGTTCTTC. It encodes CSASAGSGTNEQFF.

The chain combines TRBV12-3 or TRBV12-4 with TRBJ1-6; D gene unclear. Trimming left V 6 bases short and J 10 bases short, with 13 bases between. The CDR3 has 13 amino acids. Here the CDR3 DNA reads TGTGCCAGCAGCCAGAGACTGGAGTCACCCCTCCACTTT. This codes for CASSQRLESPLHF.

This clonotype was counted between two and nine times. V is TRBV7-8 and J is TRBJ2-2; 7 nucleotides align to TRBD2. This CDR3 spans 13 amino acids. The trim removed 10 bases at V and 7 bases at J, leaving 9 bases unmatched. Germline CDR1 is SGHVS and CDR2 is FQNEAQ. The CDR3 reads CAIRTRRDGELFF. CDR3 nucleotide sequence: TGTGCCATCAGGACTAGAAGGGACGGGGAGCTGTTTTTT.

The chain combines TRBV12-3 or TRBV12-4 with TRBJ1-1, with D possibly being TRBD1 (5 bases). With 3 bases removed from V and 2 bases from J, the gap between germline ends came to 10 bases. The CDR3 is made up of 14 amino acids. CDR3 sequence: CASSLLTANTEAFF. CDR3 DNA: TGTGCCAGCAGTTTGCTGACAGCCAACACTGAAGCTTTCTTT.

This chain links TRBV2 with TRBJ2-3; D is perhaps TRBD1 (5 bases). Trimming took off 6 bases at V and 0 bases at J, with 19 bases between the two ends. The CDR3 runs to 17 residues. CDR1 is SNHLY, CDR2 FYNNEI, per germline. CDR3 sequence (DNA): TGTGCCAGCAGCCTCCTATGGGGCGGAGCTAGCACAGATACGCAGTATTTT. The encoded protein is CASSLLWGGASTDTQYF.

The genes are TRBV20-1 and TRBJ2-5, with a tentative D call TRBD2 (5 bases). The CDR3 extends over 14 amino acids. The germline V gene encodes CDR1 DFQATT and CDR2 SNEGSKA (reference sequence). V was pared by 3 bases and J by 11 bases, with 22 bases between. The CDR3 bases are TGCAGTGCTAGTCTTCACCCCAGTCTCGGGGAGCAGTACTTC. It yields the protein CSASLHPSLGEQYF.

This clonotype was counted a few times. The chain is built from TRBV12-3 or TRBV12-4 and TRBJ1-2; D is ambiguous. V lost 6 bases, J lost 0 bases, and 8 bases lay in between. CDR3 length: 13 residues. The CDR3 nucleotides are TGTGCCAGCAGCACGGACCCTAACTATGGCTACACCTTC. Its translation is CASSTDPNYGYTF.

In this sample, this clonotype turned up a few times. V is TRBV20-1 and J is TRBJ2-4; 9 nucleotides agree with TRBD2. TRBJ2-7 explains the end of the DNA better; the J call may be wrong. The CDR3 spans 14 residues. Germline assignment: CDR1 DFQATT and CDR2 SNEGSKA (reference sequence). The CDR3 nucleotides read TGCAGTGCTAGCGCCGGGACTAGCTCTGACGAGCAGTACTTC. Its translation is CSASAGTSSDEQYF.

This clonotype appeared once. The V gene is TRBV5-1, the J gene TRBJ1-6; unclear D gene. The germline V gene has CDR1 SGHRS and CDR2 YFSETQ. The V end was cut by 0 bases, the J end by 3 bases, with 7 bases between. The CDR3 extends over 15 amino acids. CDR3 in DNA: TGCGCCAGCAGCTTGGAGGCAAGCTATAATTCACCCCTCCACTTT. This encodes CASSLEASYNSPLHF.

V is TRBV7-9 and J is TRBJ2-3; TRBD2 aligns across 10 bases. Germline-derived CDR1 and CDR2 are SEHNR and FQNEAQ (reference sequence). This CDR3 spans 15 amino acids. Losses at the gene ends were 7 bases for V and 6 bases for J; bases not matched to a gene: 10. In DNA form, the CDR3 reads TGTGCCAGCACGGTAGCGGGAGGCCCGACCGATACGCAGTATTTT. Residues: CASTVAGGPTDTQYF.

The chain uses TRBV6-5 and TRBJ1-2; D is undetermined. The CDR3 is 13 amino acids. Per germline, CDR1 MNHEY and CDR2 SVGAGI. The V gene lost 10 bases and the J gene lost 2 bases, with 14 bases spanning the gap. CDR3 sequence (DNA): TGTGCCACCACCCTCTACCTCAACTATGGCTACACCTTC. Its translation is CATTLYLNYGYTF.

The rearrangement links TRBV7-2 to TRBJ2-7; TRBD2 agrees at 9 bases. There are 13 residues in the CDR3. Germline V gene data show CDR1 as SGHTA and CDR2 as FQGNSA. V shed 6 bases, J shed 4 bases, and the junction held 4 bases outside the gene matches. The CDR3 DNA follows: TGTGCCAGCAGGGCGGGAGGGAAGTACGAGCAGTACTTC. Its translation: CASRAGGKYEQYF.

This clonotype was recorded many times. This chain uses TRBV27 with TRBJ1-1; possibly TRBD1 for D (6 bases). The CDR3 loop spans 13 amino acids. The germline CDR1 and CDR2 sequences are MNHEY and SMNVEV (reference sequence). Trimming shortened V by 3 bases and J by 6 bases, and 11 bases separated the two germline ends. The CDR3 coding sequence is TGTGCCAGCAGTTTGACACAGGGAGCTGAAGCTTTCTTT. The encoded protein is CASSLTQGAEAFF.

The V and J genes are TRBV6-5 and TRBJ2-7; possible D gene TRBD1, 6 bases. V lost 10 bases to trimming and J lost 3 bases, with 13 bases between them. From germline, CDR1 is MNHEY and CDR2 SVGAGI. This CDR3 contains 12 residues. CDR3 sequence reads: CATRTACYEQYF. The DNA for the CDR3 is TGTGCCACTAGGACAGCGTGCTACGAGCAGTACTTC.

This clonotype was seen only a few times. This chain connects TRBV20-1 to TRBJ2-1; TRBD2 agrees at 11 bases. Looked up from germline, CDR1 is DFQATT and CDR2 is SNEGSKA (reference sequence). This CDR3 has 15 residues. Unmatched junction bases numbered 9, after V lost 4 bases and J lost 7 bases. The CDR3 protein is CSATPTSGVTNEQFF. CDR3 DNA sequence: TGCAGTGCTACCCCGACTAGCGGGGTTACTAATGAGCAGTTCTTC.

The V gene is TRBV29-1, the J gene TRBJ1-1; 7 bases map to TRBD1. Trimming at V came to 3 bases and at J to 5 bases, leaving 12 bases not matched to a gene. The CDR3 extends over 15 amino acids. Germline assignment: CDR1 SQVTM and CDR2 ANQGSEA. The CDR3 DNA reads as TGCAGCGTTGAGGTTGGGGGACAGAATAAAACTGAAGCTTTCTTT. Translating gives CSVEVGGQNKTEAFF. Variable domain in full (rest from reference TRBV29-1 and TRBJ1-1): SAVISQKPSRDICQRGTSLTIQCQVDSQVTMMFWYRQQPGQSLTLIATANQGSEATYESGFVIDKFPISRPNLTFSTLTVSNMSPEDSSIYLCSVEVGGQNKTEAFFGQGTRLTVV.

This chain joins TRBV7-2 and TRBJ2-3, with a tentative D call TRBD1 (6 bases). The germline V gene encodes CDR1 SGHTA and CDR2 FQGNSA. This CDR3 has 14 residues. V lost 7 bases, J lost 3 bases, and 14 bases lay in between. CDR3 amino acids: CASTQTGPTDTQYF. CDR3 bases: TGTGCCAGCACCCAAACAGGGCCAACAGATACGCAGTATTTT.

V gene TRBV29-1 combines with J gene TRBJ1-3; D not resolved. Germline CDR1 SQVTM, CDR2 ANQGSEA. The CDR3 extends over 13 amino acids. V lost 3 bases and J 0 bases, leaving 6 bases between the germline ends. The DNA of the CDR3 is TGCAGCGTTGATGATCTCTCTGGAAACACCATATATTTT. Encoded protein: CSVDDLSGNTIYF.